One and the same sample provided the 11 T cell receptor beta chains below, sequenced in a study of blood T cells in healthy people across ages. Next came a second PCR, run for about 7 to 12 cycles, which used a sample-barcoded 5' primer along with a J-beta primer mix. TCRdb ran MiXCR on the 5' RACE reads and lists one entry per CDR3 protein. The sample consists of about 1.1 million distinct CDR3 sequences, 30% to 40% of them appearing once. Sample: blood. The origin of the receptors is a man between 18 and 35 years old in good health.

The V gene is TRBV9, the J gene TRBJ2-1; 9 positions match TRBD1. V lost 0 bases to trimming and J lost 0 bases; unmatched junction nucleotides: 1. The germline gives CDR1 SGDLS, CDR2 YYNGEE. The CDR3 is made up of 16 amino acids. In DNA form, the CDR3 reads TGTGCCAGCAGCGTAGTGACAGGGGGCTCCTACAATGAGCAGTTCTTC. Protein sequence: CASSVVTGGSYNEQFF.

This clonotype was seen a few times. The rearrangement uses TRBV6-6 and TRBJ1-2; 8 bases match TRBD1. Germline CDR1 MNHNY, CDR2 SVGAGI (reference sequence). CDR3 size: 15 residues. Trimming removed 4 bases from V and 2 bases from J; junction bases left unmatched: 6. The CDR3 protein is CASSSTGDKNYGYTF. The CDR3 nucleotides are TGTGCCAGCAGTTCGACAGGGGACAAGAACTATGGCTACACCTTC.

This clonotype appeared a few times. The gene calls are TRBV24-1 and TRBJ2-7; D is perhaps TRBD2 (5 bases). V lost 1 base and J 7 bases, leaving 25 bases between the germline ends. This CDR3 comprises 18 residues. Per the germline V gene, CDR1 is KGHDR and CDR2 is SFDVKD. DNA of the CDR3: TGTGCCACCAGTGATTTCGTTCCGGGGTCCCCGTTTTACAATGAGCAGTACTTC. It codes for CATSDFVPGSPFYNEQYF.

CDR3 protein: CASSYPQPQHF. CDR3 sequence (DNA): TGTGCCAGCAGTTACCCTCAGCCCCAGCATTTT. This rearrangement joins TRBV6-2 or TRBV6-3 to TRBJ1-5; the D is unclear. Germline loops: CDR1 MNHEY, CDR2 SVGEGT. CDR3 length: 11 amino acids. Trimming cost V 2 bases and J 6 bases, with 2 bases left between them.

The chain links TRBV5-1 to TRBJ2-1, with D tentatively TRBD1 or TRBD2 (5 bases each). Germline V gene data show CDR1 as SGHRS and CDR2 as YFSETQ. V was shortened by 4 bases and J by 8 bases, with 19 bases between the two germline ends. CDR3 length equals 15 residues. The CDR3 sequence: CASSLAGRVRDEQFF. CDR3 DNA: TGCGCCAGCAGCCTGGCGGGCAGGGTAAGGGATGAGCAGTTCTTC. Supplemented by reference TRBV5-1 and TRBJ2-1, the full variable domain reads KAGVTQTPRYLIKTRGQQVTLSCSPISGHRSVSWYQQTPGQGLQFLFEYFSETQRNKGNFPGRFSGRQFSNSRSEMNVSTLELGDSALYLCASSLAGRVRDEQFFGPGTRLTVL.

The chain is built from TRBV7-2 and TRBJ2-1; no clear D. CDR3 length: 14 amino acids. Trimming pared 1 base from V and 8 bases from J, leaving 12 bases between. In germline, CDR1 is SGHTA, CDR2 FQGNSA. CDR3 DNA sequence: TGTGCCAGCAGCTTAGTTCGGGCTGGAGATGAGCAGTTCTTC. It is translated as CASSLVRAGDEQFF.

The table lists this clonotype with a few counts. The chain combines TRBV6-6 with TRBJ1-2; the match to TRBD1 covers 9 bases. CDR1 and CDR2 (germline): MNHNY, SVGAGI (reference sequence). The junction had 7 bases not matched to a gene; V was cut back by 11 bases and J by 6 bases. The CDR3 extends over 12 amino acids. This chain's CDR3 is CAGAGTGNGYTF. DNA of the CDR3: TGTGCCGGCGCGGGGACAGGGAATGGCTACACCTTC.

This clonotype was observed a handful of times. The chain carries TRBV7-6 and TRBJ1-5, with 7 bases matching TRBD1. Trimming at V came to 5 bases and at J to 2 bases, leaving 9 bases not matched to a gene. The germline V gene has CDR1 SGHVS and CDR2 FNYEAQ. The CDR3 covers 16 residues. The CDR3 loop is CASSPTTGYGNQPQHF. Written as DNA, the CDR3 is TGTGCCAGCAGCCCAACGACAGGGTACGGCAATCAGCCCCAGCATTTT.

This clonotype was detected only once. This chain joins TRBV9 and TRBJ1-1, with D unresolved. The CDR3 is made up of 14 amino acids. Germline loops: CDR1 SGDLS, CDR2 YYNGEE. Between the trimmed V and J ends, which lost 2 bases and 4 bases, there was a span of 12 bases. The DNA of the CDR3 is TGTGCCAGCAGCGTTAGGCCGGGGAGCACTGAAGCTTTCTTT. Translated: CASSVRPGSTEAFF.

V and J are TRBV27 and TRBJ2-7; D ambiguous. Germline CDR1 MNHEY, CDR2 SMNVEV (reference sequence). The CDR3 contains 14 residues. The V end lost 2 bases, the J end lost 4 bases, and 12 bases lay between the germline ends. CDR3 residues: CASSLPGPYYEQYF. CDR3 nucleotide sequence: TGTGCCAGCAGTTTACCGGGTCCCTATTACGAGCAGTACTTC.

This chain joins TRBV27 and TRBJ1-1, with D unresolved. The length of the CDR3 is 16 residues. With 5 bases removed from V and 0 bases from J, the gap between germline ends came to 16 bases. Germline CDR1 reads MNHEY; CDR2 reads SMNVEV (reference sequence). Here the CDR3 reads CASSRDGVGMNTEAFF. The CDR3 DNA follows: TGTGCCAGCAGTCGGGATGGGGTGGGGATGAACACTGAAGCTTTCTTT.